The 4 T cell receptor beta chains given below trace back to one sample, sequenced in a study of Ad26.COV2.S vaccination and SARS-CoV-2 variants. Indicated treatment: about 20 received Ad26.COV2.S at low or high dose, single or two shots; about 5 received placebo; per-sample allocation not given. Collection of the samples took place on day 63 after the first injection of vaccine or placebo. This table comes from immunoSEQ multiplex PCR, and its TCRdb copy is limited to in-frame clones, with some not included. The repertoire holds hundreds of thousands of clones, 88% seen once, with around 6.1% in the top ten. The sample was peripheral blood, taken in a trial of Ad26.COV2.S vaccine versus placebo. The receptors were sampled from a person aged 18-60 years who received the Ad26.COV2.S COVID-19 vaccine or a placebo.

The chain joins TRBV9 to TRBJ2-7, with D perhaps being TRBD1 or TRBD2 (5 bases each). V shed 2 bases and J shed 0 bases, with 12 bases lying between them. Germline CDR1 and CDR2: SGDLS and YYNGEE. The length of the CDR3 is 15 residues. CDR3 DNA sequence: TGTGCCAGCAGCGTTGAGTGGGGGAGCTCCTACGAGCAGTACTTC. It encodes CASSVEWGSSYEQYF.

CDR3: CASSDKSPGQNYEQYF. CDR3 coding DNA: TGCGCCAGCAGCGACAAATCACCGGGACAGAATTACGAGCAGTACTTC. This sequence joins TRBV5-1 and TRBJ2-7; 7 bases align to TRBD1. From germline, CDR1 is SGHRS and CDR2 YFSETQ. The CDR3 is 16 amino acids. With V trimmed by 4 bases and J by 4 bases, 14 bases remained unmatched. The variable domain in full, completed from reference TRBV5-1 and TRBJ2-7, reads KAGVTQTPRYLIKTRGQQVTLSCSPISGHRSVSWYQQTPGQGLQFLFEYFSETQRNKGNFPGRFSGRQFSNSRSEMNVSTLELGDSALYLCASSDKSPGQNYEQYFGPGTRLTVT.

This rearrangement joins TRBV6-6 to TRBJ2-3, with 7 nucleotides matching TRBD2. This CDR3 region has 15 residues. Germline V CDR1 and CDR2: MNHNY, SVGAGI (reference sequence). The CDR3 protein is CVHSWAAGITDTQYF. The CDR3 DNA reads TGTGTCCACAGCTGGGCAGCGGGAATCACAGATACGCAGTATTTT.

The chain links TRBV2 to TRBJ2-7; a possible D gene is TRBD2 (5 bases). The V and J ends lost 8 bases and 1 base respectively, with 12 bases between them. The CDR3 length is 13 residues. Germline V gene sequence: CDR1 SNHLY, CDR2 FYNNEI. CDR3 bases: TGTGCCAGCGGGATGGGGAGATCCTACGAGCAGTACTTC. Its protein product is CASGMGRSYEQYF. Supplemented by reference TRBV2 and TRBJ2-7, the full variable domain reads EPEVTQTPSHQVTQMGQEVILRCVPISNHLYFYWYRQILGQKVEFLVSFYNNEISEKSEIFDDQFSVERPDGSNFTLKIRSTKLEDSAMYFCASGMGRSYEQYFGPGTRLTVT.